The text below deals with one T cell receptor beta chain. Its antigen is unidentified. Reverse transcription of 500 ng total RNA with a constant-region primer produced TCR beta cDNA. For TCR beta, libraries were produced by three nested multiplex PCR rounds using slightly modified ARM-PCR. For approximately 9 cycles apiece, the opening two PCR rounds ran with TRBV1-TRBV30 forward primers and a C-beta reverse primer. MiXCR was run by TCRdb on the multiplex PCR reads, yielding one entry per CDR3 protein. The sample has roughly 180,000 distinct CDR3 sequences; about 60% are singletons. This CDR3 contains 15 residues. The J segment lost 8 bases and the V segment lost 6 bases, leaving 12 bases of the junction unmatched. The data were obtained in a study of tumor-infiltrating lymphocytes in primary liver carcinoma. Study-wide results and caveats: Blood's top-250-clone fraction was significantly lower than that of tumors (p = 0.039).

They got blood RNA out of unsorted whole blood and also pulled out germline DNA. The J gene is TRBJ2-2, the V gene TRBV12-3 or TRBV12-4; 7 positions agree with TRBD2. Specimen: peripheral blood. This sequence originates from a man aged 40-55 years with primary liver carcinoma and hepatitis B virus infection. CDR3 DNA: TGTGCCAGCAGCCAAGATGATCCAGCGGGAGGGGAGCTGTTTTTT. It is translated as CASSQDDPAGGELFF.